These 10 T cell receptor beta chains share one sample of origin, sequenced in a study of tumor and adjacent non-tumor tissue in lung cancer. A modified ARM-PCR protocol with three rounds of nested PCR amplified TCRbeta. MiXCR was run by TCRdb on the multiplex PCR reads, yielding one entry per CDR3 protein. The data contain approximately 70,000 distinct CDR3 sequences, around 73% of them singletons. This sample's RNA came from whole unsorted tissue. Source material: lung tumor tissue. Receptor source: a man in his fifties or sixties with non-small cell lung cancer.

This clonotype was detected ten times or more. The rearrangement joins TRBV7-9 to TRBJ2-5; 9 bases agree with TRBD2. Trimming at V came to 8 bases and at J to 4 bases, leaving 2 bases not matched to a gene. Germline V gene data show CDR1 as SEHNR and CDR2 as FQNEAQ (reference sequence). The CDR3 is 12 residues long. The CDR3 sequence: CASELAGETQYF. The CDR3 nucleotides are TGTGCCAGCGAACTAGCGGGAGAGACCCAGTACTTC.

Turning to this clonotype: Since no conserved phenylalanine or tryptophan closes the CDR3, a read error is the likely cause. The chain couples TRBV10-1 to TRBJ2-3; 8 bases map to TRBD1. From germline, CDR1 is WNHNN and CDR2 SYGVQD (reference sequence). The CDR3 extends over 15 amino acids. V was pared by 8 bases and J by 5 bases, with 12 bases of the junction left unmatched. This CDR3 reads CASCNDQGALDTQYS. CDR3 nucleotides: TGCGCCAGCTGTAATGATCAGGGGGCATTAGATACGCAGTATTCT.

The chain uses TRBV20-1 and TRBJ2-3; D is uncertain. The CDR3 covers 16 residues. Germline V gene lookup returns CDR1 DFQATT and CDR2 SNEGSKA (reference sequence). Trimming pared 0 bases from V and 4 bases from J, leaving 17 bases between. CDR3 sequence (DNA): TGCAGTGCTAGAGATCCAGTCACGGGTCGCGCAGATACGCAGTATTTT. Encoded protein: CSARDPVTGRADTQYF.

This clonotype is medium-sized in the sample. The chain links TRBV6-2 or TRBV6-3 to TRBJ2-1, with D tentatively TRBD2 (6 bases). The V end was cut by 0 bases, the J end by 9 bases, with 12 bases between. The germline CDR1 and CDR2 sequences are MNHEY and SVGEGT. This CDR3 has 14 residues. In nucleotides, the CDR3 is TGTGCCAGCAGTTACTCCGGTGGGGGGAGTGAGCAGTTCTTC. Protein product: CASSYSGGGSEQFF.

This clonotype was detected only a few times. A clone one base away is much larger, so this may be a read error. J is TRBJ2-3 and V is TRBV20-1; D not certain. V lost 5 bases and J lost 7, with 7 bases in between. The CDR3 contains 10 residues. Germline loops: CDR1 DFQATT, CDR2 SNEGSKA (reference sequence). The CDR3 sequence is CSAEANTQYF. The CDR3 region has the DNA TGCAGTGCTGAGGCAAATACGCAGTATTTT.

This clonotype was observed at least ten times. The chain couples TRBV29-1 to TRBJ2-1, with TRBD2 as a possible D gene (5 bases). V lost 3 bases and J lost 1, with 10 bases in between. The CDR3 sequence is 14 residues long. In germline, CDR1 is SQVTM, CDR2 ANQGSEA. CDR3 DNA sequence: TGCAGCGTTGATCGTAGCGCATCCTACAATGAGCAGTTCTTC. Translated: CSVDRSASYNEQFF.

The rearrangement links TRBV20-1 to TRBJ2-1; tentative D call: TRBD2 (6 bases). V lost 5 bases, J lost 4 bases, and 27 bases lay in between. The germline gives CDR1 DFQATT, CDR2 SNEGSKA (reference sequence). The CDR3 loop spans 18 amino acids. CDR3 nucleotides: TGCAGTGCTGACCCACGGTGGACTATCGGAGAACTTTACAATGAGCAGTTCTTC. This codes for CSADPRWTIGELYNEQFF.

V usage is TRBV20-1 and J usage is TRBJ2-7, with TRBD2 identical over 7 bases. J gave up 13 bases and V 5 bases, and 14 bases lay outside the gene matches. This CDR3 spans 12 amino acids. Germline CDR1 DFQATT, CDR2 SNEGSKA (reference sequence). The CDR3, as DNA: TGCAGTGCTCGGGCGGGAGATAGCGGGCAATACTTC. Translated, it gives CSARAGDSGQYF.

In regard to this clonotype: The junction differs from germline at one of its ends, possibly a read error. The chain links TRBV6-6 to TRBJ2-1, with a possible D match to TRBD2 (6 bases). Germline V lookup: CDR1 MNHNY, CDR2 SVGAGI (reference sequence). The CDR3 spans 16 residues. CDR3 bases: TGTGCCAGCAGTTCTCCAGCGGAGGGATCCTACTATGAGCAGTTCTTC. It translates to CASSSPAEGSYYEQFF.

This chain connects TRBV6-1 to TRBJ2-5; D is perhaps TRBD1 or TRBD2 (5 bases each). The CDR3 is 14 amino acids. The V and J ends lost 4 bases and 7 bases respectively, with 16 bases between them. CDR1 and CDR2 from the germline V gene are MNHNS and SASEGT. The DNA for the CDR3 is TGTGCCAGCAGTGGATTCCATAGGGACGGGACCCAGTACTTC. It specifies CASSGFHRDGTQYF.